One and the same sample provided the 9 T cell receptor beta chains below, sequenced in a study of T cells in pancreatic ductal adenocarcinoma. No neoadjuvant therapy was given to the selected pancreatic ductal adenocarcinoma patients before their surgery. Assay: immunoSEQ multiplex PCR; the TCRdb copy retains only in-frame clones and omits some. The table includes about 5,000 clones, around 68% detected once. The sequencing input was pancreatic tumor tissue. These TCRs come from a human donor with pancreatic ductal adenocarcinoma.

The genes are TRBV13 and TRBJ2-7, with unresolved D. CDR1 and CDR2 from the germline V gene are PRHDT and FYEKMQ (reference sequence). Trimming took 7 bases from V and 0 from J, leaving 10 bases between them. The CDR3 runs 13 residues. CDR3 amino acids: CASTRPSSYEQYF. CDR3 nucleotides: TGTGCCAGCACCCGGCCCAGCTCCTACGAGCAGTACTTC.

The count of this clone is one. This chain's CDR3 is CASSLLAGFEQGTQYF. The CDR3 DNA reads as TGCGCCAGCAGCTTATTAGCGGGGTTTGAGCAAGGTACGCAGTATTTT. This chain uses TRBV5-1 with TRBJ2-3, with 8 bases identical to TRBD2. The CDR3 is 16 residues long. Trimming cost V 2 bases and J 8 bases; bases outside gene matches: 13. Germline CDR1 reads SGHRS; CDR2 reads YFSETQ.

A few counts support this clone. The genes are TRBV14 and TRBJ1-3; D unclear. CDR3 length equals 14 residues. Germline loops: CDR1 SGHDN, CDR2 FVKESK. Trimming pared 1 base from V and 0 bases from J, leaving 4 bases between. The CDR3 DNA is TGTGCCAGCAGCCAAGTCTACTCTGGAAACACCATATATTTT. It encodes CASSQVYSGNTIYF.

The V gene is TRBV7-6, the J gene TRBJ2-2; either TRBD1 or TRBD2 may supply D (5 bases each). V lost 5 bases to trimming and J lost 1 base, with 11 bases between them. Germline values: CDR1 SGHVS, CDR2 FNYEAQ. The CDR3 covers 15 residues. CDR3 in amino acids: CASSEGLGNTGELFF. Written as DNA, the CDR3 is TGTGCCAGCAGCGAGGGGTTGGGGAACACCGGGGAGCTGTTTTTT.

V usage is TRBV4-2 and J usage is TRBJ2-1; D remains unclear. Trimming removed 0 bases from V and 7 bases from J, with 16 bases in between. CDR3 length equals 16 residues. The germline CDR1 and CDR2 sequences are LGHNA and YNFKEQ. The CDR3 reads CASSQDAARGYNEQFF. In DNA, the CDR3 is TGTGCCAGCAGCCAAGACGCCGCTAGAGGTTATAATGAGCAGTTCTTC.

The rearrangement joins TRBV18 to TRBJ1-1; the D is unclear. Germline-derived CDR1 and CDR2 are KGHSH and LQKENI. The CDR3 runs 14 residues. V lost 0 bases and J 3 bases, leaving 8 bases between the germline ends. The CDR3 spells CASSPPNRYTEAFF. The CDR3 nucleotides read TGTGCCAGCTCACCACCGAACAGATACACTGAAGCTTTCTTT.

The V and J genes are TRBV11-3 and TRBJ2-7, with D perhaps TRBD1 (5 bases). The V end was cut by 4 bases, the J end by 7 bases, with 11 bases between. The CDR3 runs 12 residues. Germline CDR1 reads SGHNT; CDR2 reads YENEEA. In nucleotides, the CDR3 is TGTGCCAGCAGCTCCGACAGTCTGGAGCAGTACTTC. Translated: CASSSDSLEQYF.

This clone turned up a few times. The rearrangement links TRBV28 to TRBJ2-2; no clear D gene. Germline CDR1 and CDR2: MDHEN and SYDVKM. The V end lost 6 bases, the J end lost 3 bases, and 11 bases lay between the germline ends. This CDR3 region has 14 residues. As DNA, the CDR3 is TGTGCCAGCAGCTATAACCCGTACACCGGGGAGCTGTTTTTT. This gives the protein CASSYNPYTGELFF.

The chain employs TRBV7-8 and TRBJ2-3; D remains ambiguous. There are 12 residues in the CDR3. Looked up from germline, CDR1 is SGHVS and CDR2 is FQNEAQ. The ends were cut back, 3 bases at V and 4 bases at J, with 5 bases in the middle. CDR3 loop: CASSFAPDTQYF. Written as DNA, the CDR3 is TGTGCCAGCAGCTTTGCGCCAGATACGCAGTATTTT.